This T cell receptor beta chain emerged from a study of T cells in Graves' hyperthyroidism and ophthalmopathy (dated by TCRdb to between 2017 and 2020). Study-level background: Peripheral blood was collected at initial diagnosis, before any treatment. To identify distinguishing TCR V-J signatures, a discovery cohort of 100 patients was used, comprising 40 to 45 with Graves' ophthalmopathy and around 57 with stable Graves' hyperthyroidism. An independent validation cohort of fewer than 20 hyperthyroidism patients and 17 patients who later progressed to ophthalmopathy tested prospective prediction of ophthalmopathy. The 95 to 100 discovery patients were randomly divided into training and test sets at a 7:3 ratio. In more than 5 Graves' hyperthyroidism patients, the study also compared T-cell repertoires from thyroid tissue with T-cell repertoires from blood. Following sampling, methimazole starting at 30 mg daily was given to hyperthyroidism patients, and high-dose intravenous methylprednisolone was given to ophthalmopathy patients. According to the paper, TCR Vbeta CDR3 sequencing was carried out on approximately 140 peripheral blood samples, which came from approximately 41 ophthalmopathy, around 74 hyperthyroidism and approximately 17 progressor patients.

The TCR beta CDR3 regions were amplified from RNA transcripts. The TCR CDR3 was subjected to a first round of RT-PCR using the HTBI primer set and the Qiagen OneStep RT-PCR kit. Libraries were constructed in a second round of multiplex PCR, after which size selection and purification were carried out. The libraries were sequenced on an Illumina HiSeq2000 using paired-end 100 bp reads. On the authors' methods: SOAPnuke was used to process the raw data, throwing out any read that contained adapters or uncalled bases, had a mean Phred below 15, or lacked an exact constant-primer or identifier match. High-quality paired reads were merged using COPE v1.2.5, and each unique nucleotide sequence was defined as a clonotype. MiTCR v1.1 was used to align clonotypes to the IMGT TRBV, TRBD and TRBJ reference segments. The analysis was restricted to V-J combinations with a frequency above 0.0001, which together covered roughly 99% of the repertoires. The TCS score was defined as the ratio of F50 (clonal expansion) to E x V (chaos), calculated using BLOSUM62-based TCRdist between CDR3 peptides within each V-J. Welch's t-statistics and random forest reduced roughly 530 V-J features to about 13, which were used in a naive Bayes classifier (R e1071). The raw public data were reprocessed by TCRdb itself: fastp quality trimming at Q25, MiXCR clonotype calling, in-frame beta chains only. Each CDR3 protein appears once, grouped with its most common genes and DNA. It is TCRdb's table, rather than the study itself, that gives the V and J calls and clone size. For this sample there are 650,000 to 850,000 distinct CDR3 sequences; roughly 20% appear just once. The top ten constitute about a sixth of the sample.

This clonotype was recorded many times. Its antigen is unknown. The sample holds no much larger clone one base away, and base qualities are not on file. Hyperthyroidism patients were newly diagnosed, with disease duration under 2 months, and aged 18 to 65 years. The study excluded patients with uncontrolled infections, other autoimmune diseases, pregnancy or lactation. Diagnoses relied on clinical symptoms, serum thyroxine and TRAb, thyroid ultrasound and orbital computed tomography. For progressor patients, blood was drawn at the first diagnosis of hyperthyroidism, before any ophthalmopathy symptoms had appeared. PBMCs were separated from over 9 ml of fresh peripheral blood using Ficoll-Paque density gradient centrifugation. Progressor patients were first diagnosed with Graves' hyperthyroidism and then developed ophthalmopathy during follow-up. Total RNA was extracted using Trizol reagent, and RNA quality was assessed on an Agilent 2100 Bioanalyzer.

General conclusions and limits of the study: In validation, the model predicted progression to ophthalmopathy a median of roughly 6.1 months before onset, with roughly 68% sensitivity and roughly 79% specificity. Sample size was not statistically predetermined, and investigators were not blinded to group allocation. Most expanded thyroid clonotypes (frequency above 0.001) were also detected in blood, suggesting blood repertoires may reflect thyroid immune responses. Ophthalmopathy was separated from stable hyperthyroidism by a 13 V-J signature model, with approximately 85% sensitivity and approximately 84% specificity obtained in cross-validation and 80%/75% obtained in testing.

This TCR came from a woman aged 45-65 years with Graves' hyperthyroidism that later progressed to Graves' ophthalmopathy. The sample was blood.

The CDR3 protein: CAWNAGQTYGNTIYF. The DNA is TGTGCCTGGAACGCGGGACAGACTTATGGAAACACCATATATTTT. The chain links TRBV30 with TRBJ1-3; TRBD1 matches 7 bases in the middle. For CDR1 and CDR2, the germline V gene (reference sequence) lists GTSNPN and SVGIG. From its cysteine to its phenylalanine, the CDR3 spans 15 amino acids. Only the CDR3 portion is preserved as DNA: 45 bases, with reading frame beginning at the first base. V is trimmed back by 4 bases and J by 3 bases, and the junction contains 9 bases that no gene match accounts for. The CDR3, completed at both ends by the reference TRBV30 and TRBJ1-3 genes, gives the full variable domain SQTIHQWPATLVQPVGSPLSLECTVEGTSNPNLYWYRQAAGRGLQLLFYSVGIGQISSEVPQNLSASRPQDRQFILSSKKLLLSDSGFYLCAWNAGQTYGNTIYFGEGSWLTVV.